The 10 T cell receptor beta chains presented below share a single source sample, sequenced in a study of blood T cell repertoires in COVID-19. Profiling relied on immunoSEQ multiplex PCR, and the TCRdb table lists in-frame clones only, not all of them. The table shows 290,000 or so clones, with approximately 86% occurring only once. Input material: PBMCs or T cells enriched from blood (not recorded which). Source of these receptors: a woman in her late teens or twenties who had recovered from COVID-19.

The chain carries TRBV7-9 and TRBJ1-4; 9 nucleotides match TRBD1. The germline gives CDR1 SEHNR, CDR2 FQNEAQ (reference sequence). V shed 7 bases and J 8 bases; nucleotides not matched to a gene: 11. CDR3 length: 15 residues. This CDR3 reads CASTSQGATSEKLFF. The DNA of the CDR3 is TGTGCCAGCACCTCACAGGGGGCAACTAGCGAAAAACTGTTTTTT.

This chain links TRBV27 with TRBJ2-7, with a tentative D call TRBD2 (6 bases). CDR3 length: 14 amino acids. The ends were cut back, 6 bases at V and 3 bases at J, with 15 bases in the middle. The germline V gene encodes CDR1 MNHEY and CDR2 SMNVEV (reference sequence). CDR3 DNA sequence: TGTGCCAGCAGAACAAATAGCGGCTTCTACGAGCAGTACTTC. The encoded protein is CASRTNSGFYEQYF.

This clone was found a few times. The gene calls are TRBV5-1 and TRBJ1-2; possibly TRBD1 for D (5 bases). From germline, CDR1 is SGHRS and CDR2 YFSETQ. CDR3 size: 15 residues. Trimming took off 4 bases at V and 7 bases at J, with 20 bases between the two ends. CDR3 sequence (DNA): TGCGCCAGCAGCCCGTGGGACTTCTCTACGGCTGGCTACACCTTC. Translated: CASSPWDFSTAGYTF.

V is TRBV28 and J is TRBJ1-6, with TRBD1 as a possible D gene (6 bases). The CDR3 covers 12 residues. The germline V gene encodes CDR1 MDHEN and CDR2 SYDVKM. With 4 bases removed from V and 10 bases from J, the gap between germline ends came to 8 bases. Written as DNA, the CDR3 is TGTGCCAGCAGTTCCGGACAGTCACCCCTCCACTTT. Amino acids: CASSSGQSPLHF.

Comments on this clone: In the same sample, other DNA sequences code for this CDR3. The chain is built from TRBV7-9 and TRBJ1-6; 8 positions match TRBD1. Looked up from germline, CDR1 is SEHNR and CDR2 is FQNEAQ (reference sequence). The junction had 8 bases not matched to a gene; V was cut back by 5 bases and J by 8 bases. The CDR3 length is 15 residues. CDR3 sequence (DNA): TGTGCCAGCAGCATCGGGACAGGTGGGGATTCACCCCTCCACTTT. This sequence encodes CASSIGTGGDSPLHF.

The chain joins TRBV6-1 to TRBJ2-6; D might be TRBD2 (7 bases). Germline V gene lookup returns CDR1 MNHNS and CDR2 SASEGT. This CDR3 spans 16 amino acids. The V gene lost 2 bases and the J gene lost 2 bases, with 10 bases spanning the gap. CDR3 sequence (DNA): TGTGCCAGCAGTGAAAGGGAGGGGGCTGGGGCCAACGTCCTGACTTTC. Translated: CASSEREGAGANVLTF.

The chain recombines TRBV14 with TRBJ2-7, with 7 bases fitting TRBD2. The CDR3 sequence is 16 residues long. Germline CDR1 is SGHDN and CDR2 is FVKESK. The V segment lost 0 bases and the J segment 6 bases; nucleotides outside the gene matches: 11. CDR3 bases: TGTGCCAGCAGCCAAGATCGTGGACTAGGAGGCATCGAGCAGTACTTC. Translating gives CASSQDRGLGGIEQYF.

This clone was seen a handful of times. This rearrangement joins TRBV30 to TRBJ2-2, with 7 bases that match TRBD1. The CDR3 runs 14 residues. The V and J ends lost 4 bases and 0 bases, in that order; junction bases with no gene match: 2. CDR1 and CDR2 from the germline V gene are GTSNPN and SVGIG (reference sequence). The CDR3 spells CAWMRGPNTGELFF. CDR3 nucleotides: TGTGCCTGGATGAGGGGGCCGAACACCGGGGAGCTGTTTTTT.

This chain connects TRBV3-1 (or the pseudogene TRBV3-2) to TRBJ2-5; D possibly corresponds to TRBD2 (5 bases). Germline-derived CDR1 and CDR2 are LGHDT and YNNKEL (reference sequence). V lost 1 base and J lost 5, with 14 bases in between. This CDR3 region has 15 residues. In DNA form, the CDR3 reads TGTGCCAGCAGCCAAGCAGCGGCTGGGCGGGAGACCCAGTACTTC. Amino acid sequence: CASSQAAAGRETQYF.

The J gene is TRBJ2-7, the V gene TRBV2; 12 bases map to TRBD1. Germline lookup yields CDR1 SNHLY and CDR2 FYNNEI. The CDR3 length is 15 residues. After removal of 4 bases from V and 0 bases from J, the junction contained 1 base not matched to a gene. The CDR3 spells CASSVGQGASYEQYF. CDR3 coding DNA: TGTGCCAGCAGTGTGGGACAGGGGGCCTCCTACGAGCAGTACTTC.